The sequence of this T cell receptor beta chain was determined in a study of blood T cell repertoires in COVID-19. Study-wide context: Samples of COVID-19 (acute and convalescent) were obtained from the United States, Italy and Spain.

In the authors' methods: Researchers report that nucleated cell counts were estimated from reference gene primer amplification. Using immunoSEQ multiplex PCR, the repertoire was profiled, and TCRdb retains in-frame clones only, with some absent. The DNA gave D and trimming, while V, J and clone size come from that table. Found here are about 230,000 clones, roughly 76% of them singletons; the top ten hold 7.5% to 8%. The germline CDR1 and CDR2 sequences are SGHKS and YYEKEE (reference sequence). The CDR3 length is 15 residues. V was pared by 4 bases and J by 7 bases, with 18 bases between. The rearrangement uses TRBV5-5 and TRBJ1-5; D remains ambiguous. The source material was peripheral blood. The sequence came from a woman of 80 years or more with COVID-19, enrolled during active disease. As DNA, the CDR3 is TGTGCCAGCAGCCTATCACCCGCCGTCCGGCAGCCCCAGCATTTT. Protein product: CASSLSPAVRQPQHF.